These T cell receptor beta chains were read from a single sample in a study of T cell responses to AZD1222 COVID-19 vaccine. TCRdb's table, derived via immunoSEQ multiplex PCR, lists solely in-frame clones and lacks some. In the table there are fewer than 150,000 clones, 90% of which are singletons. Here the sequenced sample was peripheral blood, taken 28 days after the second AZD1222 dose. These TCRs come from an adult who received the AZD1222 COVID-19 vaccine. Both conserved end residues are part of each CDR3. Each record gives: clone size, D gene, J gene, V gene, CDR3 DNA, CDR3 protein. The D gene is left open where the match is weak. Clone size is not always given. Where it is, it says once, few, many or a class for expanded clones.

clone_size: few; d_call: -; j_call: TRBJ2-2; v_call: TRBV7-2; cdr3_nt: TGTGCCAGCAGCTTAGCAGGGGGCGGGGAGCTGTTTTTT; cdr3_aa: CASSLAGGGELFF
clone_size: -; d_call: TRBD2; j_call: TRBJ2-7; v_call: TRBV4-3; cdr3_nt: TGCGCCAGCAGCCAAGATCTGGTAGCGGGTACCTACGAGCAGTACTTC; cdr3_aa: CASSQDLVAGTYEQYF
clone_size: -; d_call: TRBD2; j_call: TRBJ2-2; v_call: TRBV28; cdr3_nt: TGTGCCAGCAGTTTGACTCCCGGGGGAGGGACCGGGGAGCTGTTTTTT; cdr3_aa: CASSLTPGGGTGELFF
clone_size: -; d_call: TRBD1; j_call: TRBJ2-7; v_call: TRBV28; cdr3_nt: TGTGCCAGCAGGGAGACAGGGGTTAGCTCCTACGAGCAGTACTTC; cdr3_aa: CASRETGVSSYEQYF
clone_size: -; d_call: -; j_call: TRBJ2-1; v_call: TRBV13; cdr3_nt: TGTGCCAGCAGCTTTAGCGCCAATGAGCAGTTCTTC; cdr3_aa: CASSFSANEQFF
clone_size: -; d_call: -; j_call: TRBJ1-5; v_call: TRBV27; cdr3_nt: TGTGCCAGCAGTCCAGACGAGGGCTTCAATCAGCCCCAGCATTTT; cdr3_aa: CASSPDEGFNQPQHF
clone_size: -; d_call: -; j_call: TRBJ2-5; v_call: TRBV11-2; cdr3_nt: TGTGCCAGCAGCCTAACATGGGGGCGGGAGACCCAGTACTTC; cdr3_aa: CASSLTWGRETQYF
clone_size: -; d_call: -; j_call: TRBJ1-5; v_call: TRBV19; cdr3_nt: TGTGCCAGTAGTGGGAGAAACAATCAGCCCCAGCATTTT; cdr3_aa: CASSGRNNQPQHF
clone_size: -; d_call: -; j_call: TRBJ1-6; v_call: TRBV7-9; cdr3_nt: TGTGCCAGCAGCTACGAGACCGGGGGGTATAATTCACCCCTCCACTTT; cdr3_aa: CASSYETGGYNSPLHF
clone_size: -; d_call: TRBD1; j_call: TRBJ1-1; v_call: TRBV28; cdr3_nt: TGTGCCAGCAGTTTATGGGGGTCCGGGACAGGGAACACTGAAGCTTTCTTT; cdr3_aa: CASSLWGSGTGNTEAFF
clone_size: few; d_call: -; j_call: TRBJ2-5; v_call: TRBV5-1; cdr3_nt: TGCGCCAGCAGCTTGGGGACGGGGGGCGAGACCCAGTACTTC; cdr3_aa: CASSLGTGGETQYF
clone_size: -; d_call: -; j_call: TRBJ2-7; v_call: TRBV6-1; cdr3_nt: TGTGCCAGCAGTGAAAGCCCAGGGCAGGCCCGGGAGCAGTACTTC; cdr3_aa: CASSESPGQAREQYF
clone_size: -; d_call: -; j_call: TRBJ2-7; v_call: TRBV18; cdr3_nt: TGTGCCAGCTCACCTAATTTGCAGGGTGAGCAGTACTTC; cdr3_aa: CASSPNLQGEQYF
clone_size: -; d_call: -; j_call: TRBJ1-3; v_call: TRBV6-5; cdr3_nt: TGTGCCAGCATCGAAGACAGCTCTGGAAACACCATATATTTT; cdr3_aa: CASIEDSSGNTIYF
clone_size: -; d_call: TRBD1; j_call: TRBJ2-5; v_call: TRBV5-1; cdr3_nt: TGCGCCAGCCGAACAGGGGACCAAGAGACCCAGTACTTC; cdr3_aa: CASRTGDQETQYF
clone_size: -; d_call: TRBD1; j_call: TRBJ2-1; v_call: TRBV7-9; cdr3_nt: TGTGCCAGCAGCTTAAGGGGACAGGACAATGAGCAGTTCTTC; cdr3_aa: CASSLRGQDNEQFF